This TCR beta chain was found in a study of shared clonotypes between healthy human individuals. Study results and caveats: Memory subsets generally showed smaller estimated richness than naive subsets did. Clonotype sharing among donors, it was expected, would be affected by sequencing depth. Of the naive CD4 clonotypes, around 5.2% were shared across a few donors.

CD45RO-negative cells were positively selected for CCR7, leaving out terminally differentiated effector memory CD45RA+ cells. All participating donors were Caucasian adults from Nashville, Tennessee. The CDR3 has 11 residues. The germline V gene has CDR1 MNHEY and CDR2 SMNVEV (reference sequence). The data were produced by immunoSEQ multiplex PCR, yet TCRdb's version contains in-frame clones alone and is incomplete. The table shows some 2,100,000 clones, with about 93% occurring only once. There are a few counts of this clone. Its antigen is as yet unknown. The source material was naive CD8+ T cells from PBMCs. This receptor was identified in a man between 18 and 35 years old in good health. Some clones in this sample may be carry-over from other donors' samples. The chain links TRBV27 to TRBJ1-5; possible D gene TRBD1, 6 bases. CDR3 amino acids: CGTGNLEPQHF. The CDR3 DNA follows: TGTGGTACAGGGAATTTGGAGCCCCAGCATTTT.